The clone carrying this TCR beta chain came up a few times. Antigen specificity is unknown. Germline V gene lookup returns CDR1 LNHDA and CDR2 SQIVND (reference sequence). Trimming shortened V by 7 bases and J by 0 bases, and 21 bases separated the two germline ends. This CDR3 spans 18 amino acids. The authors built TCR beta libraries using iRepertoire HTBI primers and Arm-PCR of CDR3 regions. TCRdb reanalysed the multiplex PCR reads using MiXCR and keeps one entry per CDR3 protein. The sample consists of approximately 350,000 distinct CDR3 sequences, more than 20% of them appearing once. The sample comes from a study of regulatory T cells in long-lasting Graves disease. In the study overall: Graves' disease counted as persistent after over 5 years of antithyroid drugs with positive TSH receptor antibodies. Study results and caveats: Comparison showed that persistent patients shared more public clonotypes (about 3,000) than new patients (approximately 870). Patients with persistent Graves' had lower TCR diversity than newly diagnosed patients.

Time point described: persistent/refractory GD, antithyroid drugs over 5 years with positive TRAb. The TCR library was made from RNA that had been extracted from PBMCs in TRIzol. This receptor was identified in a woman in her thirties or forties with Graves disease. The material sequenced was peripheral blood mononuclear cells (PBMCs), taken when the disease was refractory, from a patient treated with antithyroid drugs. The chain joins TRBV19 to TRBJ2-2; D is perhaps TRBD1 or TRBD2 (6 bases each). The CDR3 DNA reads TGTGCCAGTACCAAGGGGGGCGGGGACTCTACGAACACCGGGGAGCTGTTTTTT. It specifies CASTKGGGDSTNTGELFF.